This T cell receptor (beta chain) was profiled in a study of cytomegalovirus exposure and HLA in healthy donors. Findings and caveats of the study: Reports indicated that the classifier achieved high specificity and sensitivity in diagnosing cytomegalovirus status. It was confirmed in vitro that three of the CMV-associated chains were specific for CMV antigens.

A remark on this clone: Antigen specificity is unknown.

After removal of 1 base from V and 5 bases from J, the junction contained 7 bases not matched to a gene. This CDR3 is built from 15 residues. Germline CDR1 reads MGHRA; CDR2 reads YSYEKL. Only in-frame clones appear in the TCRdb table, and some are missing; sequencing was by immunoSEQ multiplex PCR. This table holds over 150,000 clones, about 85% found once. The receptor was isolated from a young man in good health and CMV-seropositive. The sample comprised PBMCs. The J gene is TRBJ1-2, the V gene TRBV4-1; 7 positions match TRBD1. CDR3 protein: CASSQAGQASYGYTF. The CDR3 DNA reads TGCGCCAGCAGCCAAGCTGGACAGGCGTCATATGGCTACACCTTC.